The 28 T cell receptor beta chains given below trace back to one sample, sequenced in a study of cytomegalovirus exposure and HLA in healthy donors. Both 60 Vbeta primers and 13 Jbeta primers went into the PCR. Some clones are missing from TCRdb's copy, which holds only in-frame ones; the method was immunoSEQ multiplex PCR. The sample has more than 120,000 clones; 65% to 85% are singletons. Sequencing was done on a sample of PBMCs. These receptors all come from a male donor in good health and CMV-seronegative.

This clone occurred once. The J gene is TRBJ2-1, the V gene TRBV28; 14 nucleotides match TRBD2. CDR1 is MDHEN, CDR2 SYDVKM, per germline. There are 15 residues in the CDR3. V dropped 7 bases and J dropped 12; count of bases not matched to a gene: 11. The CDR3 coding sequence is TGTGCCAGCACCCCCAGGGGACTAGCGGGAGAGGGGCAGTTCTTC. Translation gives CASTPRGLAGEGQFF.

This clone occurred a few times. This sequence joins TRBV28 and TRBJ2-1; TRBD2 aligns across 8 bases. There are 16 residues in the CDR3. Germline V lookup: CDR1 MDHEN, CDR2 SYDVKM. V shed 3 bases, J shed 1 base, and the junction held 5 bases outside the gene matches. CDR3 protein: CASSLQAGGSYNEQFF. CDR3 DNA sequence: TGTGCCAGCAGTTTGCAGGCGGGGGGATCCTACAATGAGCAGTTCTTC. The full variable domain, rest sourced from reference TRBV28 and TRBJ2-1, is DVKVTQSSRYLVKRTGEKVFLECVQDMDHENMFWYRQDPGLGLRLIYFSYDVKMKEKGDIPEGYSVSREKKERFSLILESASTNQTSMYLCASSLQAGGSYNEQFFGPGTRLTVL.

This clone was recorded once. DNA of the CDR3: TGTGCCAGCAGTGAATTAGCGGGAGGGCGTTACAATGAGCAGTTCTTC. Translating it yields CASSELAGGRYNEQFF. The genes are TRBV25-1 and TRBJ2-1, with 11 bases aligning to TRBD2. Germline lookup yields CDR1 MGHDK and CDR2 SYGVNS. V lost 1 base, J lost 4 bases, and 3 bases stayed unmatched. The CDR3 is 16 residues long. Combining the CDR3 with reference TRBV25-1 and TRBJ2-1 gives the whole variable domain EADIYQTPRYLVIGTGKKITLECSQTMGHDKMYWYQQDPGMELHLIHYSYGVNSTEKGDLSSESTVSRIRTEHFPLTLESARPSHTSQYLCASSELAGGRYNEQFFGPGTRLTVL.

The chain carries TRBV4-3 and TRBJ2-1, with 12 positions matching TRBD2. V lost 3 bases to trimming and J lost 9 bases; unmatched junction nucleotides: 6. The CDR3 contains 15 residues. Germline CDR1 and CDR2: LGHNA and YSLEER. The CDR3 nucleotides are TGCGCCAGCAGCCAGAGACTAGCGGGAGTCCTTGAGCAGTTCTTC. Translation gives CASSQRLAGVLEQFF.

The chain combines TRBV18 with TRBJ1-1, with D possibly TRBD1 on 6 matching bases. This CDR3 is 15 amino acids long. With 1 base removed from V and 4 bases from J, the gap between germline ends came to 13 bases. Looked up from germline, CDR1 is KGHSH and CDR2 is LQKENI. The CDR3 nucleotides read TGTGCCAGCTCACCACGGGACAATCTACGCACTGAAGCTTTCTTT. This gives the protein CASSPRDNLRTEAFF.

The chain carries TRBV11-2 and TRBJ2-7; 11 nucleotides match TRBD2. The CDR3 extends over 14 amino acids. Trimming at V came to 5 bases and at J to 3 bases, leaving 3 bases not matched to a gene. The germline V gene encodes CDR1 SGHAT and CDR2 FQNNGV. The CDR3 here is CASSGLAGFYEQYF. Here the CDR3 DNA reads TGTGCCAGCAGCGGACTAGCGGGTTTCTACGAGCAGTACTTC.

The CDR3 protein is CASRDPGQPNTEAFF. The CDR3 DNA follows: TGTGCCAGCAGGGACCCGGGACAGCCGAACACTGAAGCTTTCTTT. The V and J genes are TRBV6-5 and TRBJ1-1; 7 bases match TRBD1. Trimming took 6 bases from V and 1 from J; bases not matched to a gene: 8. This CDR3 region has 15 residues. Germline V gives CDR1 MNHEY, CDR2 SVGAGI.

The V and J genes are TRBV6-5 and TRBJ2-5; D is uncertain. Germline CDR1 and CDR2: MNHEY and SVGAGI. This CDR3 is built from 13 residues. V shed 7 bases and J shed 1 base, with 10 bases lying between them. CDR3 in DNA: TGTGCCAGCAAGGCAGGTATCCAAGAGACCCAGTACTTC. Its translation: CASKAGIQETQYF.

V is TRBV5-1 and J is TRBJ1-4; tentative D call: TRBD1 (5 bases). The CDR3 contains 15 residues. Trimming cost V 0 bases and J 3 bases, with 9 bases left between them. The germline gives CDR1 SGHRS, CDR2 YFSETQ. The CDR3 loop reads CASSLEGAANEKLFF. The DNA for the CDR3 is TGCGCCAGCAGCTTGGAAGGGGCCGCTAATGAAAAACTGTTTTTT.

The chain is built from TRBV5-8 and TRBJ2-5, with TRBD1 identical over 7 bases. The J segment lost 0 bases and the V segment lost 0 bases, leaving 8 bases of the junction unmatched. The CDR3 is 17 residues long. From germline, CDR1 is SGHTS and CDR2 YDEGEE. CDR3 protein: CASSLDSGTAYQETQYF. CDR3 DNA: TGTGCCAGCAGCTTGGATTCCGGGACAGCGTACCAAGAGACCCAGTACTTC.

V is TRBV5-4 and J is TRBJ1-3; D perhaps matches TRBD1 (5 bases). The V gene's germline CDR1 is SGHNT and CDR2 YYREEE (reference sequence). Trimming shortened V by 3 bases and J by 1 base, and 14 bases separated the two germline ends. There are 16 residues in the CDR3. CDR3 sequence: CASSSPGGGSGNTIYF. CDR3 bases: TGTGCCAGCAGCTCCCCCGGGGGGGGATCTGGAAACACCATATATTTT. Together with reference TRBV5-4 and TRBJ1-3, the CDR3 gives the full variable domain: ETGVTQSPTHLIKTRGQQVTLRCSSQSGHNTVSWYQQALGQGPQFIFQYYREEENGRGNFPPRFSGLQFPNYSSELNVNALELDDSALYLCASSSPGGGSGNTIYFGEGSWLTVV.

Remarks on this clone: The same CDR3 arises from other DNA sequences in this sample as well. This rearrangement joins TRBV7-6 to TRBJ2-7; D gene ambiguous. CDR1 SGHVS and CDR2 FNYEAQ come from the germline V gene. Trimming stripped 5 bases from V and 0 bases from J, with 8 bases between. CDR3 length: 13 amino acids. The CDR3 DNA follows: TGTGCCAGCAGCCTTGGAGACTCCTACGAGCAGTACTTC. Residues: CASSLGDSYEQYF.

V and J are TRBV27 and TRBJ1-5; D is possibly TRBD1 (5 bases). Trimming pared 2 bases from V and 5 bases from J, leaving 13 bases between. Germline V gene lookup returns CDR1 MNHEY and CDR2 SMNVEV (reference sequence). The CDR3 loop spans 15 amino acids. The CDR3 sequence: CASSLRVGADQPQHF. CDR3 DNA: TGTGCCAGCAGTTTACGTGTAGGGGCGGATCAGCCCCAGCATTTT.

The chain links TRBV19 to TRBJ2-1; D might be TRBD2 (5 bases). The CDR3 consists of 14 residues. V was pared by 7 bases and J by 4 bases, with 14 bases between. CDR1 and CDR2 from the germline V gene are LNHDA and SQIVND (reference sequence). The CDR3 loop is CASTGISTYNEQFF. In DNA, the CDR3 is TGTGCCAGTACCGGGATTTCCACATACAATGAGCAGTTCTTC. Drawing the rest from reference TRBV19 and TRBJ2-1, the complete variable domain is DGGITQSPKYLFRKEGQNVTLSCEQNLNHDAMYWYRQDPGQGLRLIYYSQIVNDFQKGDIAEGYSVSREKKESFPLTVTSAQKNPTAFYLCASTGISTYNEQFFGPGTRLTVL.

This clone turned up a few times. The V and J genes are TRBV7-2 and TRBJ2-1; 9 nucleotides match TRBD2. Per germline, CDR1 SGHTA and CDR2 FQGNSA. The CDR3 sequence is 16 residues long. V shed 5 bases, J shed 8 bases, and the junction held 13 bases outside the gene matches. The DNA of the CDR3 is TGTGCCAGCAGCCCCAAGGGGGGACTAGCAATCTATGAGCAGTTCTTC. Translation: CASSPKGGLAIYEQFF.

J is TRBJ2-7 and V is TRBV4-2; 8 bases map to TRBD1. In germline, CDR1 is LGHNA, CDR2 YNFKEQ. The J segment lost 4 bases and the V segment lost 6 bases, leaving 5 bases of the junction unmatched. The CDR3 has 13 residues. The CDR3 bases are TGTGCCAGCAGTCATCGACAGGGGTACGAGCAGTACTTC. It encodes CASSHRQGYEQYF.

The genes are TRBV9 and TRBJ2-1; D is unclear. CDR1 and CDR2 (germline): SGDLS, YYNGEE. The germline V and J ends were trimmed by 0 bases and 7 bases, with 14 bases remaining between them. The CDR3 spans 15 residues. The DNA of the CDR3 is TGTGCCAGCAGCGTAGAGGAGTGGTTTTCAAATGAGCAGTTCTTC. Its protein product is CASSVEEWFSNEQFF.

This clone has more than one count but fewer than ten. The CDR3 loop reads CASSAGSGNTIYF. In DNA, the CDR3 is TGTGCCAGCAGTGCAGGCTCTGGAAACACCATATATTTT. V and J are TRBV2 and TRBJ1-3; D gene unclear. CDR1 is SNHLY and CDR2 is FYNNEI in the germline V gene. Trimming took off 4 bases at V and 0 bases at J, with 4 bases between the two ends. This CDR3 is 13 amino acids long. The variable domain in full, with the rest retrieved from reference TRBV2 and TRBJ1-3, is EPEVTQTPSHQVTQMGQEVILRCVPISNHLYFYWYRQILGQKVEFLVSFYNNEISEKSEIFDDQFSVERPDGSNFTLKIRSTKLEDSAMYFCASSAGSGNTIYFGEGSWLTVV.

The rearrangement uses TRBV5-4 and TRBJ2-2; 8 positions agree with TRBD1. Germline V gives CDR1 SGHNT, CDR2 YYREEE (reference sequence). With V trimmed by 4 bases and J by 0 bases, 5 bases remained unmatched. The CDR3 has 16 residues. CDR3 coding DNA: TGTGCCAGCAGCGGAAGGGACAGGCCGAACACCGGGGAGCTGTTTTTT. Protein: CASSGRDRPNTGELFF. Complete variable domain (other parts from reference TRBV5-4 and TRBJ2-2): ETGVTQSPTHLIKTRGQQVTLRCSSQSGHNTVSWYQQALGQGPQFIFQYYREEENGRGNFPPRFSGLQFPNYSSELNVNALELDDSALYLCASSGRDRPNTGELFFGEGSRLTVL.

The chain links TRBV7-6 to TRBJ2-7, with 9 nucleotides matching TRBD2. V dropped 4 bases and J dropped 2; count of bases not matched to a gene: 3. Germline V gene sequence: CDR1 SGHVS, CDR2 FNYEAQ. The CDR3 has 14 residues. The CDR3 DNA sequence: TGTGCCAGCAGCTCACTAGCGGGTCCCTACGAGCAGTACTTC. It is translated as CASSSLAGPYEQYF.

J is TRBJ1-3 and V is TRBV6-5; D gene uncertain. Germline V gene sequence: CDR1 MNHEY, CDR2 SVGAGI. CDR3 size: 15 residues. The V end was cut by 2 bases, the J end by 0 bases, with 8 bases between. The CDR3 sequence: CASSYAESSGNTIYF. The CDR3 bases are TGTGCCAGCAGTTACGCCGAGAGCTCTGGAAACACCATATATTTT.

The V and J genes are TRBV30 and TRBJ2-7; a possible D gene is TRBD1 (6 bases). The ends were cut back, 1 base at V and 5 bases at J, with 12 bases in the middle. From germline, CDR1 is GTSNPN and CDR2 SVGIG (reference sequence). The CDR3 extends over 13 amino acids. The CDR3 region has the DNA TGTGCCTGGAGTGACAGGGATCCGGACGAGCAGTACTTC. Translated: CAWSDRDPDEQYF.

This sequence joins TRBV5-4 and TRBJ2-3; 10 bases agree with TRBD2. Germline-derived CDR1 and CDR2 are SGHNT and YYREEE (reference sequence). J gave up 1 base and V 3 bases, and 5 bases lay outside the gene matches. This CDR3 contains 16 residues. CDR3 sequence: CASSSEGTSGTDTQYF. The CDR3 region has the DNA TGTGCCAGCAGCTCGGAAGGGACTAGCGGCACAGATACGCAGTATTTT. The full variable domain, completed using reference TRBV5-4 and TRBJ2-3, is ETGVTQSPTHLIKTRGQQVTLRCSSQSGHNTVSWYQQALGQGPQFIFQYYREEENGRGNFPPRFSGLQFPNYSSELNVNALELDDSALYLCASSSEGTSGTDTQYFGPGTRLTVL.

The chain combines TRBV10-3 with TRBJ2-5; possible D gene TRBD2, 7 bases. The CDR3 contains 17 residues. CDR1 is ENHRY and CDR2 is SYGVKD in the germline V gene. V shed 2 bases and J shed 4 bases, with 20 bases lying between them. This CDR3 reads CAISEEGGKRGGETQYF. Here the CDR3 DNA reads TGTGCCATCAGTGAGGAGGGAGGGAAGAGAGGGGGAGAGACCCAGTACTTC.

V usage is TRBV6-1 and J usage is TRBJ2-1; D may be TRBD1 (5 bases). Germline CDR1 reads MNHNS; CDR2 reads SASEGT. The CDR3 loop spans 14 amino acids. V dropped 2 bases and J dropped 8 bases, with 13 bases sitting between them. In DNA, the CDR3 is TGTGCCAGCAGTGAAAGCAGGGTTAATGATGAGCAGTTCTTC. Translation gives CASSESRVNDEQFF.

The chain links TRBV6-4 to TRBJ2-5; a weak D match, TRBD2 (5 bases). Germline CDR1 reads MRHNA; CDR2 reads SNTAGT. This CDR3 region has 15 residues. Between the trimmed V and J ends, which lost 2 bases and 4 bases, there was a span of 14 bases. The CDR3 region is CASSDELGDGETQYF. In DNA, the CDR3 is TGTGCCAGCAGTGACGAGTTGGGAGATGGAGAGACCCAGTACTTC.

This chain uses TRBV7-2 with TRBJ2-1; D is ambiguous. CDR1 SGHTA and CDR2 FQGNSA come from the germline V gene. The CDR3 totals 14 residues. The germline V and J ends were trimmed by 3 bases and 4 bases, with 10 bases remaining between them. CDR3 sequence: CASSFAREYNEQFF. The CDR3, as DNA: TGTGCCAGCAGCTTTGCTAGAGAGTACAATGAGCAGTTCTTC.

The V call is TRBV9, the J call TRBJ2-1, with D hard to call. The germline V and J ends were trimmed by 0 bases and 7 bases, with 14 bases remaining between them. Germline CDR1 and CDR2: SGDLS and YYNGEE. There are 15 residues in the CDR3. This chain's CDR3 is CASSVVHSSWNEQFF. Written as DNA, the CDR3 is TGTGCCAGCAGCGTAGTCCACAGCAGTTGGAATGAGCAGTTCTTC.